One T cell receptor (beta chain) is described in this entry. Its antigen is unknown. Donors in the study were healthy people who gave bone marrow. These data come from a study of cytomegalovirus exposure and HLA in healthy donors. Study-level points and caveats: The productive fraction for most TCR beta V segments was about 87% or about 30% in an earlier analysis. Cytomegalovirus association was assigned to more than 150 TCR beta chains.

PCR used 60 Vbeta primers and 13 Jbeta primers. Sequenced by immunoSEQ multiplex PCR; TCRdb stores in-frame clones only, minus some. Among 130,000 or so clones listed, around nine tenths were seen once. V lost 2 bases, J lost 1 base, and 9 bases stayed unmatched. The germline gives CDR1 MDHEN, CDR2 SYDVKM. The CDR3 consists of 17 residues. The receptor was derived from a woman between 25 and 40 years old in good health and CMV-seronegative. The chain recombines TRBV28 with TRBJ2-5; TRBD2 agrees at 8 bases. Specimen: PBMCs. The CDR3 spells CASSLIRSSGAQETQYF. The CDR3 DNA is TGTGCCAGCAGTTTAATACGTAGTAGCGGGGCCCAAGAGACCCAGTACTTC.